These 32 T cell receptor beta chains share one sample of origin, sequenced in a study of cytomegalovirus exposure and HLA in healthy donors. In the PCR, 60 Vbeta and 13 Jbeta primers were used. Assay: immunoSEQ multiplex PCR; the TCRdb copy retains only in-frame clones and omits some. The repertoire holds about 130,000 clones, with about 84% as singletons. The sample taken for sequencing was PBMCs. The receptors come from a boy under 18 in good health and CMV-seronegative.

The genes are TRBV6-1 and TRBJ2-1, with D tentatively TRBD1 (6 bases). V lost 6 bases to trimming and J lost 0 bases, with 9 bases between them. The CDR3 runs 14 residues. CDR1 is MNHNS, CDR2 SASEGT, per germline. CDR3 amino acids: CASRTGASYNEQFF. CDR3 nucleotide sequence: TGTGCCAGCAGGACAGGCGCCTCCTACAATGAGCAGTTCTTC.

The chain has TRBV6-5 and TRBJ2-7; TRBD1 might be the D (5 bases). CDR1 is MNHEY, CDR2 SVGAGI, per germline. The CDR3 runs 15 residues. Trimming shortened V by 2 bases and J by 3 bases, and 14 bases separated the two germline ends. CDR3: CASSYGANGFYEQYF. CDR3 bases: TGTGCCAGCAGTTACGGGGCGAATGGCTTCTACGAGCAGTACTTC.

The V gene is TRBV10-3, the J gene TRBJ2-7; D is possibly TRBD2 (5 bases). The CDR3 has 12 residues. Looked up from germline, CDR1 is ENHRY and CDR2 is SYGVKD. The V and J ends lost 8 bases and 0 bases respectively, with 8 bases between them. The CDR3 nucleotides are TGTGCCATCTCTGGACTCTCCTACGAGCAGTACTTC. Translation gives CAISGLSYEQYF.

The V and J genes are TRBV6-6 and TRBJ1-1; 12 positions match TRBD1. The germline V gene has CDR1 MNHNY and CDR2 SVGAGI (reference sequence). J gave up 10 bases and V 0 bases, and 6 bases lay outside the gene matches. The CDR3 totals 15 residues. The CDR3 DNA reads TGTGCCAGCAGTTACTCGACGGGACAGGGGGCAGGAGCTTTCTTT. Its protein is CASSYSTGQGAGAFF.

V is TRBV7-6 and J is TRBJ2-7; 8 nucleotides align to TRBD1. Per germline, CDR1 SGHVS and CDR2 FNYEAQ. The CDR3 extends over 14 amino acids. Trimming took 5 bases from V and 2 from J; bases not matched to a gene: 5. CDR3 residues: CASSPQTGAYEQYF. The CDR3 DNA follows: TGTGCCAGCAGCCCGCAGACAGGGGCCTACGAGCAGTACTTC.

The chain recombines TRBV2 with TRBJ1-1; D is ambiguous. The CDR3 is 14 residues long. From germline, CDR1 is SNHLY and CDR2 FYNNEI. The V end was cut by 6 bases, the J end by 1 base, with 12 bases between. The CDR3 sequence: CASSPDPGNTEAFF. The CDR3 DNA is TGTGCCAGCAGCCCCGACCCAGGGAACACTGAAGCTTTCTTT.

J is TRBJ2-6 and V is TRBV5-6; D is unresolved. Germline V lookup: CDR1 SGHDT, CDR2 YYEEEE. This CDR3 region has 14 residues. The germline V and J ends were trimmed by 3 bases and 0 bases, with 4 bases remaining between them. CDR3 residues: CASSSYSGANVLTF. The CDR3 bases are TGTGCCAGCAGCTCGTACTCTGGGGCCAACGTCCTGACTTTC.

This rearrangement joins TRBV29-1 to TRBJ2-2, with D tentatively TRBD2 (5 bases). The germline V gene encodes CDR1 SQVTM and CDR2 ANQGSEA. Between the trimmed V and J ends, which lost 6 bases and 5 bases, there was a span of 7 bases. This CDR3 spans 11 amino acids. In DNA form, the CDR3 reads TGCAGCGTGGAGCGGACCGGGGAGCTGTTTTTT. It encodes CSVERTGELFF.

This clone was seen more than once but under ten times. The CDR3 DNA sequence: TGCGCCAGCAGCCCGGAGGTCGAAGAGACCCAGTACTTC. Protein sequence: CASSPEVEETQYF. V is TRBV5-1 and J is TRBJ2-5, with TRBD2 as a possible D gene (5 bases). The V gene lost 4 bases and the J gene lost 3 bases, with 10 bases spanning the gap. CDR1 is SGHRS and CDR2 is YFSETQ in the germline V gene. The CDR3 contains 13 residues.

As to this clone: The junction and the germline gene differ at one end; a read error may be behind it. This chain uses TRBV7-9 with TRBJ1-4, with no clear D. The CDR3 contains 13 residues. The germline gives CDR1 SEHNR, CDR2 FQNEAQ (reference sequence). For the CDR3, the DNA is TGTTCCAGCAGCGTGGGCCGTAATGAAAAACTGTTTTTT. Residues: CSSSVGRNEKLFF.

The gene calls are TRBV6-1 and TRBJ2-7; the D gene is possibly TRBD2 (5 bases). Between the trimmed V and J ends, which lost 2 bases and 6 bases, there was a span of 8 bases. The length of the CDR3 is 12 residues. CDR1 is MNHNS, CDR2 SASEGT, per germline. The CDR3 loop is CASSEIEGEQYF. The CDR3 DNA sequence: TGTGCCAGCAGTGAAATCGAGGGCGAGCAGTACTTC.

The genes are TRBV5-1 and TRBJ2-7; D is perhaps TRBD2 (5 bases). Germline V gene data show CDR1 as SGHRS and CDR2 as YFSETQ. With 6 bases removed from V and 4 bases from J, the gap between germline ends came to 14 bases. The CDR3 is 13 residues long. The CDR3 reads CASNRGEGYEQYF. CDR3 in DNA: TGCGCCAGCAACCGGGGTGAGGGATACGAGCAGTACTTC.

The rearrangement links TRBV7-9 to TRBJ2-1; 8 nucleotides match TRBD2. The CDR3 loop spans 16 amino acids. Trimming took 5 bases from V and 6 from J; bases not matched to a gene: 12. Germline V gene sequence: CDR1 SEHNR, CDR2 FQNEAQ (reference sequence). The CDR3 nucleotides read TGTGCCAGCAGCCAGCGGGCTAGCGGGTGGGTCAATGAGCAGTTCTTC. Protein: CASSQRASGWVNEQFF.

The V and J genes are TRBV7-6 and TRBJ2-7, with D tentatively TRBD2 (6 bases). The CDR3 contains 18 residues. Between the trimmed V and J ends, which lost 5 bases and 5 bases, there was a span of 28 bases. Germline CDR1 SGHVS, CDR2 FNYEAQ. The CDR3 bases are TGTGCCAGCAGCCCAGCAACCCCCGGGACTCCCGAGGCTAACGAGCAGTACTTC. This codes for CASSPATPGTPEANEQYF.

The CDR3 sequence: CASSWTAAYEQYF. In DNA, the CDR3 is TGTGCCAGCAGTTGGACAGCGGCCTACGAGCAGTACTTC. V and J are TRBV6-1 and TRBJ2-7, with D maybe TRBD1 (6 bases). The CDR3 runs 13 residues. Germline values: CDR1 MNHNS, CDR2 SASEGT. Trimming took 5 bases from V and 2 from J, leaving 10 bases between them.

V is TRBV7-9 and J is TRBJ1-3, with D hard to call. Germline V gene sequence: CDR1 SEHNR, CDR2 FQNEAQ (reference sequence). The V end was cut by 4 bases, the J end by 8 bases, with 9 bases between. The CDR3 loop spans 12 amino acids. In nucleotides, the CDR3 is TGTGCCAGCAGCTCCTACGGAGACACCATATATTTT. Translation: CASSSYGDTIYF.

The V gene is TRBV12-5, the J gene TRBJ1-2; 7 bases fit TRBD1. The V gene's germline CDR1 is LGHNT and CDR2 FRNRAP. Trimming removed 2 bases from V and 8 bases from J; junction bases left unmatched: 14. CDR3 length: 16 amino acids. The CDR3, as DNA: TGTGCTAGTGGTTTGTCTCCTCCTATGACAGGGTTGGGCTACACCTTC. This encodes CASGLSPPMTGLGYTF.

The gene calls are TRBV5-1 and TRBJ1-3; 9 bases align to TRBD1. V lost 4 bases and J lost 3; bases outside the gene matches: 8. Germline CDR1 reads SGHRS; CDR2 reads YFSETQ. The CDR3 totals 16 residues. CDR3 loop: CASSKGQGGNGNTIYF. CDR3 DNA: TGCGCCAGCAGCAAGGGACAGGGAGGAAATGGAAACACCATATATTTT.

The chain links TRBV4-1 to TRBJ2-1; 8 nucleotides match TRBD2. Unmatched junction bases numbered 4, after V lost 0 bases and J lost 9 bases. The CDR3 has 14 residues. Per germline, CDR1 MGHRA and CDR2 YSYEKL. Here the CDR3 DNA reads TGCGCCAGCAGCCAAGAGGGACTAGTGGGTGAGCAGTTCTTC. Translating gives CASSQEGLVGEQFF.

This clone showed up just once. The gene calls are TRBV9 and TRBJ1-1, with a possible D match to TRBD1 (5 bases). The CDR3 consists of 13 residues. The germline V and J ends were trimmed by 4 bases and 5 bases, with 12 bases remaining between them. Germline loops: CDR1 SGDLS, CDR2 YYNGEE. CDR3 residues: CASSPLRGTEAFF. The CDR3 nucleotides are TGTGCCAGCAGCCCGCTCCGGGGGACTGAAGCTTTCTTT.

The chain employs TRBV25-1 and TRBJ2-3; TRBD2 aligns across 11 bases. The CDR3 spans 16 residues. Germline V gene data show CDR1 as MGHDK and CDR2 as SYGVNS. The V and J ends lost 5 bases and 3 bases, in that order; junction bases with no gene match: 7. Here the CDR3 reads CASSLGTSGRTDTQYF. The CDR3 bases are TGTGCCAGCAGTTTGGGAACTAGCGGGAGAACAGATACGCAGTATTTT.

The chain is built from TRBV4-3 and TRBJ2-7, with D perhaps matching TRBD1 (5 bases). V shed 0 bases and J shed 3 bases, with 12 bases lying between them. CDR3 length: 15 residues. From germline, CDR1 is LGHNA and CDR2 YSLEER. This CDR3 is CASSQETGSGYEQYF. The CDR3 DNA is TGCGCCAGCAGCCAAGAAACAGGATCGGGCTACGAGCAGTACTTC.

The J gene is TRBJ2-5, the V gene TRBV5-8, with 8 nucleotides matching TRBD2. This CDR3 is 11 amino acids long. CDR1 and CDR2 (germline): SGHTS, YDEGEE. After removal of 4 bases from V and 9 bases from J, the junction contained 2 bases not matched to a gene. The CDR3 nucleotides are TGTGCCAGCAGCCCGGGGGGGGCCCAGTACTTC. Residues: CASSPGGAQYF.

The chain uses TRBV6-5 and TRBJ1-2, with 10 bases matching TRBD1. CDR1 MNHEY and CDR2 SVGAGI come from the germline V gene. This CDR3 has 14 residues. Losses at the gene ends were 4 bases for V and 6 bases for J; bases not matched to a gene: 5. In DNA, the CDR3 is TGTGCCAGCAGTTCCACCGGGACAGGGGATGGCTACACCTTC. Its protein product is CASSSTGTGDGYTF.

The V gene is TRBV5-1, the J gene TRBJ1-1; 7 nucleotides agree with TRBD1. The V gene's germline CDR1 is SGHRS and CDR2 YFSETQ. After removal of 0 bases from V and 2 bases from J, the junction contained 1 base not matched to a gene. The CDR3 totals 14 residues. The CDR3 protein is CASSLGDSNTEAFF. CDR3 nucleotide sequence: TGCGCCAGCAGCTTGGGGGACAGCAACACTGAAGCTTTCTTT. The full variable domain, with the rest looked up from reference TRBV5-1 and TRBJ1-1, is KAGVTQTPRYLIKTRGQQVTLSCSPISGHRSVSWYQQTPGQGLQFLFEYFSETQRNKGNFPGRFSGRQFSNSRSEMNVSTLELGDSALYLCASSLGDSNTEAFFGQGTRLTVV.

The chain employs TRBV4-2 and TRBJ2-1, with D possibly TRBD2 on 5 matching bases. CDR3 length: 13 amino acids. Per the germline V gene, CDR1 is LGHNA and CDR2 is YNFKEQ. V was cut by 5 bases and J by 4 bases, with 9 bases left in between. The CDR3, as DNA: TGTGCCAGCAGCTTACGCGGGTACAATGAGCAGTTCTTC. Encoded protein: CASSLRGYNEQFF.

This sequence joins TRBV4-1 and TRBJ2-5; TRBD2 is a possible D gene (5 bases). This CDR3 has 15 amino acids. V lost 0 bases to trimming and J lost 5 bases, with 13 bases between them. From germline, CDR1 is MGHRA and CDR2 YSYEKL. This CDR3 reads CASSQDPSGFETQYF. CDR3 nucleotide sequence: TGCGCCAGCAGCCAAGATCCGTCGGGGTTCGAGACCCAGTACTTC.

V usage is TRBV6-5 and J usage is TRBJ2-1, with D maybe TRBD2 (5 bases). This CDR3 spans 15 amino acids. Germline CDR1 is MNHEY and CDR2 is SVGAGI. Trimming took 2 bases from V and 6 from J, leaving 14 bases between them. The CDR3 sequence: CASSYGGPRGNEQFF. The CDR3 DNA sequence: TGTGCCAGCAGTTACGGCGGGCCCCGGGGCAATGAGCAGTTCTTC.

The chain recombines TRBV4-1 with TRBJ1-5; 7 nucleotides line up with TRBD1. The V segment lost 0 bases and the J segment 4 bases; nucleotides outside the gene matches: 0. The germline CDR1 and CDR2 sequences are MGHRA and YSYEKL. The CDR3 spans 14 residues. CDR3 in DNA: TGCGCCAGCAGCCAAGACAGGGGGAATCAGCCCCAGCATTTT. This encodes CASSQDRGNQPQHF.

The rearrangement links TRBV29-1 to TRBJ1-1; D perhaps matches TRBD1 (5 bases). V lost 7 bases and J 4 bases, leaving 10 bases between the germline ends. The CDR3 loop spans 11 amino acids. Germline assignment: CDR1 SQVTM and CDR2 ANQGSEA. This CDR3 is CSDLDSTEAFF. The CDR3 coding sequence is TGCAGCGACCTAGACAGCACTGAAGCTTTCTTT.

This chain joins TRBV5-1 and TRBJ1-4; D might be TRBD1 (6 bases). Trimming pared 2 bases from V and 7 bases from J, leaving 18 bases between. This CDR3 is 16 amino acids long. From germline, CDR1 is SGHRS and CDR2 YFSETQ. The CDR3 here is CASSFGTSDGGEKLFF. Written as DNA, the CDR3 is TGCGCCAGCAGCTTCGGGACATCCGACGGCGGTGAAAAACTGTTTTTT.

The rearrangement links TRBV27 to TRBJ1-2; D uncertain. Looked up from germline, CDR1 is MNHEY and CDR2 is SMNVEV (reference sequence). Trimming removed 2 bases from V and 0 bases from J, with 4 bases in between. CDR3 length: 13 amino acids. CDR3 sequence: CASSLRANYGYTF. DNA of the CDR3: TGTGCCAGCAGTTTACGTGCTAACTATGGCTACACCTTC.